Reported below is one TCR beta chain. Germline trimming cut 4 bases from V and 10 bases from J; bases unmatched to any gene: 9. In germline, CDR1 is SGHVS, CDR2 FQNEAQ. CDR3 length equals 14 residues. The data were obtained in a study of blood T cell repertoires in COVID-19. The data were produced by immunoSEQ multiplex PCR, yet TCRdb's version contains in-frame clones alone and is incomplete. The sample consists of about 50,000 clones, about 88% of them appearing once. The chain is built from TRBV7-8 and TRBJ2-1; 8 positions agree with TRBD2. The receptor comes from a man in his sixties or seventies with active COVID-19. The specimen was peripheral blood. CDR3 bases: TGTGCCAGCAGCTCCGTGGCGGGAGGTCGGGAGCAGTTCTTC. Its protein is CASSSVAGGREQFF.